The 29 T cell receptor beta chains below come from one sample, sequenced in a study of blood T cells in healthy people across ages. Sample-barcoded 5' priming and a J-beta primer mix drove a second PCR of roughly 6 to 12 cycles. TCRdb re-derived calls from the 5' RACE reads in MiXCR, one entry per CDR3 protein. The top ten hold 15% to 18% of the sample, which has around 670,000 distinct CDR3 sequences, about 28% seen once. The sequenced sample was blood. The receptors shown here come from a woman older than 75 in good health.

This clonotype was counted at least ten times. The V and J genes are TRBV10-3 and TRBJ2-7, with D perhaps TRBD1 (5 bases). The V and J ends lost 4 bases and 4 bases respectively, with 8 bases between them. Germline CDR1 reads ENHRY; CDR2 reads SYGVKD. This CDR3 region has 12 residues. The CDR3 bases are TGTGCCATCAGTGCCAGGGCGTACGAGCAGTACTTC. It translates to CAISARAYEQYF.

V is TRBV7-2 and J is TRBJ2-7; maybe TRBD2 (7 bases). CDR1 is SGHTA and CDR2 is FQGNSA in the germline V gene. V lost 0 bases and J 2 bases, leaving 11 bases between the germline ends. This CDR3 has 15 amino acids. In DNA form, the CDR3 reads TGTGCCAGCAGCTTAGCGGGCGGGGGCGCCTACGAGCAGTACTTC. It specifies CASSLAGGGAYEQYF.

The genes are TRBV20-1 and TRBJ2-1, with 7 bases aligning to TRBD2. The CDR3 loop spans 14 amino acids. In germline, CDR1 is DFQATT, CDR2 SNEGSKA (reference sequence). Trimming cost V 6 bases and J 3 bases; bases outside gene matches: 8. CDR3 DNA: TGCAGTGCGGGGGGGGACTTTCTCTACAATGAGCAGTTCTTC. Its translation is CSAGGDFLYNEQFF.

This clonotype was picked up many times. The J gene is TRBJ2-7, the V gene TRBV6-1; D perhaps matches TRBD2 (5 bases). Germline V gene data show CDR1 as MNHNS and CDR2 as SASEGT. The CDR3 loop spans 15 amino acids. V shed 5 bases and J shed 0 bases, with 14 bases lying between them. CDR3 DNA sequence: TGTGCCAGCAGTACCCCGAGGACTGGCTCCTACGAGCAGTACTTC. This sequence encodes CASSTPRTGSYEQYF.

This clonotype was found a few times. V usage is TRBV13 and J usage is TRBJ2-1, with D maybe TRBD1 (6 bases). The V end lost 4 bases, the J end lost 8 bases, and 12 bases lay between the germline ends. This CDR3 comprises 13 residues. The germline V gene has CDR1 PRHDT and CDR2 FYEKMQ (reference sequence). The CDR3, as DNA: TGTGCCAGCAGCTCAAAACAGGGACATGAGCAGTTCTTC. It yields the protein CASSSKQGHEQFF. The full variable domain, its missing parts supplied by reference TRBV13 and TRBJ2-1, is AAGVIQSPRHLIKEKRETATLKCYPIPRHDTVYWYQQGPGQDPQFLISFYEKMQSDKGSIPDRFSAQQFSDYHSELNMSSLELGDSALYFCASSSKQGHEQFFGPGTRLTVL.

This clonotype was seen only once. V and J are TRBV6-5 and TRBJ1-5, with 7 bases lining up with TRBD1. The length of the CDR3 is 16 residues. Germline CDR1 is MNHEY and CDR2 is SVGAGI. V shed 5 bases, J shed 1 base, and the junction held 8 bases outside the gene matches. For the CDR3, the DNA is TGTGCCAGCAGTCCAGGGGTCAGGGGGAGCAATCAGCCCCAGCATTTT. It codes for CASSPGVRGSNQPQHF.

The chain has TRBV4-3 and TRBJ1-2, with 8 bases lining up with TRBD1. This CDR3 is 15 amino acids long. From germline, CDR1 is LGHNA and CDR2 YSLEER. J was trimmed by 8 bases and V by 3 bases; bases with no gene match: 11. This chain's CDR3 is CASSQLDRATGGYTF. The CDR3 region has the DNA TGCGCCAGCAGCCAGCTGGACAGGGCTACTGGAGGCTACACCTTC.

This clonotype has ten or more counts. The CDR3 reads CSAPGSSEAFF. The CDR3 nucleotides are TGCAGTGCCCCCGGCAGTTCTGAAGCTTTCTTT. This chain connects TRBV20-1 to TRBJ1-1, with D unclear. Germline V gene sequence: CDR1 DFQATT, CDR2 SNEGSKA (reference sequence). V lost 6 bases and J lost 6, with 11 bases in between. CDR3 length: 11 residues.

This clonotype showed up many times. The gene calls are TRBV30 and TRBJ2-1; D is possibly TRBD2 (5 bases). The ends were cut back, 4 bases at V and 11 bases at J, with 18 bases in the middle. CDR1 is GTSNPN and CDR2 is SVGIG in the germline V gene (reference sequence). The CDR3 runs to 13 residues. For the CDR3, the DNA is TGTGCCTGGAACCCGGGGAGACACGAGAAGCAGTTCTTC. Its translation: CAWNPGRHEKQFF.

This clonotype has a handful of counts. J is TRBJ1-5 and V is TRBV20-1; 7 positions match TRBD1. Trimming removed 6 bases from V and 0 bases from J; junction bases left unmatched: 11. The CDR3 has 16 amino acids. CDR1 is DFQATT, CDR2 SNEGSKA, per germline (reference sequence). The CDR3 DNA is TGCAGTGCGTTATTTGGGACAGTTTATAGCAATCAGCCCCAGCATTTT. This gives the protein CSALFGTVYSNQPQHF.

The sample holds many counts of this clonotype. The chain carries TRBV20-1 and TRBJ2-7, with D maybe TRBD1 (5 bases). The CDR3 covers 14 residues. V was clipped by 5 bases and J by 4 bases, with 18 bases between them. Germline values: CDR1 DFQATT, CDR2 SNEGSKA (reference sequence). CDR3 coding DNA: TGCAGTGCTGGGGCCCAGGGTTTAGGGTACGAGCAGTACTTC. Translated, it gives CSAGAQGLGYEQYF.

As regards this clonotype: A read error is possible here, since a much larger clone lies one base away. The chain joins TRBV12-5 to TRBJ2-5, with 9 nucleotides matching TRBD1. V lost 7 bases, J lost 11 bases, and 11 bases stayed unmatched. The germline gives CDR1 LGHNT, CDR2 FRNRAP. The CDR3 sequence is 13 residues long. The CDR3 loop is CASEGQGYNEQYF. DNA for the CDR3: TGTGCTAGTGAGGGACAGGGTTACAATGAGCAGTACTTC.

This clonotype was counted many times. The CDR3 loop is CSGSANTINEQFF. CDR3 bases: TGCAGTGGGAGTGCGAATACCATCAATGAGCAGTTCTTC. This chain links TRBV20-1 with TRBJ2-1; D is uncertain. Trimming left V 7 bases short and J 6 bases short, with 16 bases between. The CDR3 consists of 13 residues. Per germline, CDR1 DFQATT and CDR2 SNEGSKA (reference sequence).

On this clonotype itself: Since a much larger clone is just one base distant, this may be a read error. This chain connects TRBV7-2 to TRBJ2-7, with D perhaps TRBD1 (5 bases). Germline V CDR1 and CDR2: SGHTA, FQGNSA. V shed 7 bases and J shed 3 bases, with 16 bases lying between them. The CDR3 is 14 amino acids. The CDR3 region is CASNLKGLSYEQYF. CDR3 nucleotides: TGTGCCAGCAACCTCAAGGGGCTGAGCTACGAGCAGTACTTC.

This clonotype was seen only a few times. The chain is built from TRBV7-2 and TRBJ1-2, with D possibly TRBD1 on 6 matching bases. The germline V and J ends were trimmed by 4 bases and 1 base, with 13 bases remaining between them. The CDR3 totals 15 residues. Germline V gene data show CDR1 as SGHTA and CDR2 as FQGNSA. The DNA for the CDR3 is TGTGCCAGCAGCTCCGGACAGATTTATAACTATGGCTACACCTTC. Amino acids: CASSSGQIYNYGYTF.

The table lists this clonotype with a few counts. V gene TRBV20-1 combines with J gene TRBJ2-5; the D is unclear. V was shortened by 3 bases and J by 11 bases, with 19 bases between the two germline ends. The length of the CDR3 is 13 residues. The V gene's germline CDR1 is DFQATT and CDR2 SNEGSKA (reference sequence). CDR3 bases: TGCAGTGCTAGGGAGACATTATACAATGAGCAGTACTTC. Translating gives CSARETLYNEQYF.

The CDR3 reads CSAMPGAADTQYF. The DNA of the CDR3 is TGCAGTGCCATGCCGGGAGCTGCAGATACGCAGTATTTT. V is TRBV20-1 and J is TRBJ2-3; maybe TRBD2 (6 bases). V was trimmed by 6 bases and J by 4 bases, leaving 14 bases between them. CDR1 and CDR2 from the germline V gene are DFQATT and SNEGSKA (reference sequence). This CDR3 has 13 residues.

About this clonotype itself: Given a much more abundant clone one base away, this may be a read error. The V and J genes are TRBV20-1 and TRBJ2-3; D remains unclear. V gave up 4 bases and J gave up 0 bases, with 11 bases separating them. The germline gives CDR1 DFQATT, CDR2 SNEGSKA (reference sequence). The CDR3 sequence is 14 residues long. The CDR3 region has the DNA TGCAGTGCTAATAGAGCGTCTAGCACAGATACGCAGTATTTT. It specifies CSANRASSTDTQYF.

This chain's CDR3 is CASTMGANTEAFF. The CDR3 nucleotides read TGTGCCAGCACCATGGGCGCGAACACTGAAGCTTTCTTT. The V call is TRBV27, the J call TRBJ1-1; D not resolved. The CDR3 runs to 13 residues. Germline loops: CDR1 MNHEY, CDR2 SMNVEV (reference sequence). Trimming left V 7 bases short and J 1 base short, with 10 bases between.

This clonotype appeared many times. This rearrangement joins TRBV12-3 or TRBV12-4 to TRBJ2-7; D may be TRBD1 (5 bases). V was shortened by 7 bases and J by 0 bases, with 13 bases between the two germline ends. This CDR3 is 14 amino acids long. The CDR3 DNA reads TGTGCCAGCAAAAGACAGACTGACTCCTACGAGCAGTACTTC. This gives the protein CASKRQTDSYEQYF.

As for this clonotype: A junction boundary mismatches the germline segment, possibly from a read error. V is TRBV4-3 and J is TRBJ2-5, with D hard to call. The J call may be incorrect, as the DNA end agrees better with TRBJ2-7. The germline V gene encodes CDR1 LGHNA and CDR2 YSLEER. The CDR3 is 14 residues long. The CDR3 protein is CASSQDPRAPEQYF. DNA for the CDR3: TGCGCCAGCAGTCAAGACCCAAGGGCACCCGAGCAGTACTTC.

This clonotype was observed a handful of times. V usage is TRBV30 and J usage is TRBJ2-7; D possibly corresponds to TRBD1 (5 bases). V lost 3 bases to trimming and J lost 2 bases, with 5 bases between them. The CDR3 sequence is 11 residues long. CDR1 GTSNPN and CDR2 SVGIG come from the germline V gene (reference sequence). DNA for the CDR3: TGTGCCTGGAGGGACACCTACGAGCAGTACTTC. Residues: CAWRDTYEQYF.

Only a few counts were recorded for this clonotype. The gene calls are TRBV12-3 or TRBV12-4 and TRBJ2-7, with TRBD2 identical over 8 bases. This CDR3 has 15 residues. V was clipped by 2 bases and J by 7 bases; unmatched bases: 10. CDR3 bases: TGTGCCAGCAGTTTATTCGGGGGGGCGTTCGATGAGCAGTACTTC. Translated, it gives CASSLFGGAFDEQYF.

The V call is TRBV29-1, the J call TRBJ1-1, with no clear D. The CDR3 has 12 amino acids. Between the trimmed V and J ends, which lost 6 bases and 3 bases, there was a span of 11 bases. In germline, CDR1 is SQVTM, CDR2 ANQGSEA. The CDR3 nucleotides read TGCAGCGTAAAGGGAAGGGACACTGAAGCTTTCTTT. It translates to CSVKGRDTEAFF.

This clonotype was observed many times. The junction departs from germline at one end; a sequencing error may be responsible. The chain links TRBV12-3 or TRBV12-4 to TRBJ2-7, with D perhaps matching TRBD1 or TRBD2 (6 bases each). This CDR3 is built from 16 residues. CDR3: CAGSFKIGGLSYEQYF. For the CDR3, the DNA is TGTGCCGGCAGTTTCAAAATCGGGGGCCTCTCCTACGAGCAGTACTTC.

The V and J genes are TRBV7-9 and TRBJ2-5; the D gene is possibly TRBD2 (6 bases). Germline CDR1 reads SEHNR; CDR2 reads FQNEAQ (reference sequence). This CDR3 spans 16 amino acids. V lost 2 bases to trimming and J lost 5 bases, with 18 bases between them. The CDR3 coding sequence is TGTGCCAGCAGCTTATGGATGGGGAGGATCGGGGAGACCCAGTACTTC. Translated, it gives CASSLWMGRIGETQYF.

The rearrangement uses TRBV7-7 and TRBJ2-1, with unresolved D. This CDR3 spans 13 amino acids. Germline CDR1 SSHAT, CDR2 FNYEAQ (reference sequence). The V gene lost 1 base and the J gene lost 5 bases, with 6 bases spanning the gap. CDR3 loop: CASSLDGDNEQFF. CDR3 sequence (DNA): TGTGCCAGCAGCTTAGACGGAGACAATGAGCAGTTCTTC. The variable domain in full, with the rest retrieved from reference TRBV7-7 and TRBJ2-1, is GAGVSQSPRYKVTKRGQDVTLRCDPISSHATLYWYQQALGQGPEFLTYFNYEAQPDKSGLPSDRFSAERPEGSISTLTIQRTEQRDSAMYRCASSLDGDNEQFFGPGTRLTVL.

This clonotype was counted a few times. It may be a read error: a sequence one base away is much more abundant. The rearrangement links TRBV9 to TRBJ2-1; 8 positions match TRBD1. The germline gives CDR1 SGDLS, CDR2 YYNGEE. The CDR3 consists of 12 residues. With V trimmed by 4 bases and J by 13 bases, 7 bases remained unmatched. DNA for the CDR3: TGTGCCAGCAGCCCCAACAGGGGGACCCAGTTCTTC. Encoded protein: CASSPNRGTQFF.

CDR3 protein: CASLGSHGTENTGELFF. DNA for the CDR3: TGTGCCAGCCTCGGATCCCACGGGACAGAAAACACCGGGGAGCTGTTTTTT. V usage is TRBV28 and J usage is TRBJ2-2, with TRBD1 matching 7 bases. Germline loops: CDR1 MDHEN, CDR2 SYDVKM. The CDR3 is made up of 17 amino acids. V lost 8 bases, J lost 2 bases, and 14 bases stayed unmatched.